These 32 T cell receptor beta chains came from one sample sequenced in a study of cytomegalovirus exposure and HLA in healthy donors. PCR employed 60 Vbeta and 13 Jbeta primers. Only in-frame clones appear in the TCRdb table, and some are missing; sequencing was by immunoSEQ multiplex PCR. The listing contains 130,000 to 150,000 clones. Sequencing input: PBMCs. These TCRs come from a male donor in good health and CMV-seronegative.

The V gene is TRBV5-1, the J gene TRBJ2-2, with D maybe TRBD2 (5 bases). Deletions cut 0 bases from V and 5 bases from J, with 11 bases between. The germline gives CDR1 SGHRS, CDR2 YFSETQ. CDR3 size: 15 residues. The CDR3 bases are TGCGCCAGCAGCTTGGTAGCTCGGGGAACCGGGGAGCTGTTTTTT. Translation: CASSLVARGTGELFF.

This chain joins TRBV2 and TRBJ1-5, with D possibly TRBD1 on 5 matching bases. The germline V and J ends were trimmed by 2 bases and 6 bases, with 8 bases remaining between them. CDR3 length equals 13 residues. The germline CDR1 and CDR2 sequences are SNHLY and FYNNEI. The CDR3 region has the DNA TGTGCCAGCAGTGAAATCGGGGGTCAGCCCCAGCATTTT. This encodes CASSEIGGQPQHF.

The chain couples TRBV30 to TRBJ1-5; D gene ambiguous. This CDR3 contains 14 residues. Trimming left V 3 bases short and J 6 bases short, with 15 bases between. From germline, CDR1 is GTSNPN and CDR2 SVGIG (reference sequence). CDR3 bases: TGTGCCTGGAGCGGCGATGAGGTAGCTCAGCCCCAGCATTTT. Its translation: CAWSGDEVAQPQHF.

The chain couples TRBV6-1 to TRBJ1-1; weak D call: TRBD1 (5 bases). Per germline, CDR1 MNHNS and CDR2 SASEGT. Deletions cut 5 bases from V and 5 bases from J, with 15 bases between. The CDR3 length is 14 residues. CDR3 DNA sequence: TGTGCCAGCAGTTTACAGGAAAGAAAGACTGAAGCTTTCTTT. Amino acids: CASSLQERKTEAFF.

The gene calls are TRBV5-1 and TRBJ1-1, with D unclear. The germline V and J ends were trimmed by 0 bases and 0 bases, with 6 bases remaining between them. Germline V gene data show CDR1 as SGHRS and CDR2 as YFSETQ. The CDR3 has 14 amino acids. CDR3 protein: CASSLERLNTEAFF. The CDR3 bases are TGCGCCAGCAGCTTGGAGAGGCTGAACACTGAAGCTTTCTTT.

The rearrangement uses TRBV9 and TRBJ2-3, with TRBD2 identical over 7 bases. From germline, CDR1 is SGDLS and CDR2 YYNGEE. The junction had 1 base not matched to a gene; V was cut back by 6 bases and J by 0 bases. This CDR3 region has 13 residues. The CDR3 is CASNGGSTDTQYF. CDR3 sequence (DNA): TGTGCCAGCAACGGGGGGAGCACAGATACGCAGTATTTT.

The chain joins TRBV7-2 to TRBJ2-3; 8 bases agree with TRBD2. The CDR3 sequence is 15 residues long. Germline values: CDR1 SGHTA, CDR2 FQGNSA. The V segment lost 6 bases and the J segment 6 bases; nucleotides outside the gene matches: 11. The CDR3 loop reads CASRLTGGAWDTQYF. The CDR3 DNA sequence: TGTGCCAGCAGACTGACCGGGGGGGCTTGGGATACGCAGTATTTT.

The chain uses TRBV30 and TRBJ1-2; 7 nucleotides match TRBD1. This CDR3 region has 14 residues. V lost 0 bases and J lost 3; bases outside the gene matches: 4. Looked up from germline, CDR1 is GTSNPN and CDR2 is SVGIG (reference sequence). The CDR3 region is CAWSVDRADYGYTF. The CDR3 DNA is TGTGCCTGGAGTGTCGACAGGGCTGACTATGGCTACACCTTC.

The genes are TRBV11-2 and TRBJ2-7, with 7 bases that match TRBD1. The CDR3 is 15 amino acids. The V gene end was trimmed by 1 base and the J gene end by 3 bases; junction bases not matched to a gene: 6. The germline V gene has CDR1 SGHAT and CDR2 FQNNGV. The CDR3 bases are TGTGCCAGCAGCTTAGCTACAGGGGTAATCTACGAGCAGTACTTC. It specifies CASSLATGVIYEQYF.

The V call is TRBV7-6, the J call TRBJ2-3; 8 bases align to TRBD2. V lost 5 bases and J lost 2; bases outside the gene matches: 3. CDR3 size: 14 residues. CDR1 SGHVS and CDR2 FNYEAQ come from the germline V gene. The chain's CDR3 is CASSTAGATDTQYF. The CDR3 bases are TGTGCCAGCAGCACAGCGGGGGCCACAGATACGCAGTATTTT.

CDR3: CASSPTGYTF. CDR3 bases: TGTGCCAGCAGTCCTACTGGCTACACCTTC. J is TRBJ1-2 and V is TRBV7-9; unclear D gene. The CDR3 extends over 10 amino acids. Per the germline V gene, CDR1 is SEHNR and CDR2 is FQNEAQ (reference sequence). The germline V and J ends were trimmed by 6 bases and 7 bases, with 6 bases remaining between them.

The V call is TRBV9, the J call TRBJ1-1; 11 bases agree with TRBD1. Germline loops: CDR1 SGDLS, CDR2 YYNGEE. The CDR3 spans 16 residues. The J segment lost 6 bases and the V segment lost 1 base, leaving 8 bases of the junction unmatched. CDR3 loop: CASSVTSGQGASEAFF. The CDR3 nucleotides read TGTGCCAGCAGCGTAACAAGCGGACAGGGGGCTTCTGAAGCTTTCTTT.

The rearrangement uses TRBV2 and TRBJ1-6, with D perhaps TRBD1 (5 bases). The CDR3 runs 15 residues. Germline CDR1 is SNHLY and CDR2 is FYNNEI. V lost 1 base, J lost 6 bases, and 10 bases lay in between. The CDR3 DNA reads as TGTGCCAGCAGTGAAGAGGCCAGGGCTAATTCACCCCTCCACTTT. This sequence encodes CASSEEARANSPLHF.

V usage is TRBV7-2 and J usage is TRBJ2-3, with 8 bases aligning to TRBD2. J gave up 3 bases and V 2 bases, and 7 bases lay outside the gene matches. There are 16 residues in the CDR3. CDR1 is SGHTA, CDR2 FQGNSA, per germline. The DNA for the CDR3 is TGTGCCAGCAGCTTATCGGGGGGGTCGGGTACAGATACGCAGTATTTT. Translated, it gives CASSLSGGSGTDTQYF. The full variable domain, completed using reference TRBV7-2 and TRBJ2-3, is GAGVSQSPSNKVTEKGKDVELRCDPISGHTALYWYRQSLGQGLEFLIYFQGNSAPDKSGLPSDRFSAERTGGSVSTLTIQRTQQEDSAVYLCASSLSGGSGTDTQYFGPGTRLTVL.

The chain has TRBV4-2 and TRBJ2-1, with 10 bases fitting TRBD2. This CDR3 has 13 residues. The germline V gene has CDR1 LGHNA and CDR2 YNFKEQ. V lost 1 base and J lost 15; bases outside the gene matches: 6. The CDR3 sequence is CASSQVGIAGGFF. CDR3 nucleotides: TGTGCCAGCAGCCAAGTCGGGATAGCGGGAGGGTTCTTC.

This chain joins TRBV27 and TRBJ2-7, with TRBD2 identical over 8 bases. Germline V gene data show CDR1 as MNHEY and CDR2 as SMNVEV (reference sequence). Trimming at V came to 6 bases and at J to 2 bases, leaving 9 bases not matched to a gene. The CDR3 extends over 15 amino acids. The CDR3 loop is CASSPLREVAYEQYF. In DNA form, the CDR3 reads TGTGCCAGCAGCCCGCTGCGGGAGGTCGCCTACGAGCAGTACTTC.

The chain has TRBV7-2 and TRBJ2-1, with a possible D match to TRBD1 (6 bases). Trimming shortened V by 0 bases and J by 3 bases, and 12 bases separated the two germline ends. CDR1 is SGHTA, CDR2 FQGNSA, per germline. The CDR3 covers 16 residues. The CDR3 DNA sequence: TGTGCCAGCAGCTTAGCAGGTTCAGGGGTCTACAATGAGCAGTTCTTC. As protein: CASSLAGSGVYNEQFF. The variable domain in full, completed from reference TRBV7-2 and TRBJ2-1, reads GAGVSQSPSNKVTEKGKDVELRCDPISGHTALYWYRQSLGQGLEFLIYFQGNSAPDKSGLPSDRFSAERTGGSVSTLTIQRTQQEDSAVYLCASSLAGSGVYNEQFFGPGTRLTVL.

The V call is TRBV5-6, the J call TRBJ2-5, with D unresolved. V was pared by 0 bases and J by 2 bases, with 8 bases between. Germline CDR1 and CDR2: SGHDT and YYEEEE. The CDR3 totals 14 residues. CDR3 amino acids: CASSLGRRQETQYF. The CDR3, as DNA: TGTGCCAGCAGCTTGGGTAGGAGACAAGAGACCCAGTACTTC.

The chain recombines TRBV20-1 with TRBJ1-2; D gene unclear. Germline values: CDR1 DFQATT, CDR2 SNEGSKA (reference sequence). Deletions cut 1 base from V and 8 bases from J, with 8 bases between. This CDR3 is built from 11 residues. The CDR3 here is CSARGLLGYTF. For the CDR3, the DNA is TGCAGTGCTAGAGGGCTTCTCGGCTACACCTTC.

The CDR3 DNA reads TGTGCCAGCAGTGGTGGGCAAATTATAGAGACCCAGTACTTC. It is translated as CASSGGQIIETQYF. The chain links TRBV27 to TRBJ2-5; unclear D gene. CDR1 and CDR2 (germline): MNHEY, SMNVEV (reference sequence). CDR3 size: 14 residues. The V and J ends lost 5 bases and 4 bases respectively, with 14 bases between them.

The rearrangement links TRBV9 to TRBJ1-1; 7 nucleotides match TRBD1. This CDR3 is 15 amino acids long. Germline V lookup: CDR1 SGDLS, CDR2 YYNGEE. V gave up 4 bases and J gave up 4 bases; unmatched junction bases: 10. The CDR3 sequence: CASSPEDRAGTEAFF. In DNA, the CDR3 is TGTGCCAGCAGCCCAGAAGACAGGGCAGGCACTGAAGCTTTCTTT.

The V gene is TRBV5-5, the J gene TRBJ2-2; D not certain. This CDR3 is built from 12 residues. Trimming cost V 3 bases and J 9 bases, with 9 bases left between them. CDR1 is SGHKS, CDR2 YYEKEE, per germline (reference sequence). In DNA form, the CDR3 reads TGTGCCAGCAGCTACTCTAAGAGGGAGCTGTTTTTT. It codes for CASSYSKRELFF.

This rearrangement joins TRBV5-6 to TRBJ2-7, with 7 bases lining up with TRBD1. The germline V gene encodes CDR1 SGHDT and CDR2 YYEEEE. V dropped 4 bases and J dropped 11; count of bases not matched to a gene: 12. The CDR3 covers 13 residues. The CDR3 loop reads CASSGWGSGQEYF. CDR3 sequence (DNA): TGTGCCAGCAGCGGGTGGGGATCCGGACAGGAGTACTTC.

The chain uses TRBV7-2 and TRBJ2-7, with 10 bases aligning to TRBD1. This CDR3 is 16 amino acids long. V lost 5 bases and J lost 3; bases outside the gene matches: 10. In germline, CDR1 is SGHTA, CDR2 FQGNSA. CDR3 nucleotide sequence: TGTGCCAGCAGCGTCCTTAGGACAGGGGGGGTCTACGAGCAGTACTTC. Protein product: CASSVLRTGGVYEQYF.

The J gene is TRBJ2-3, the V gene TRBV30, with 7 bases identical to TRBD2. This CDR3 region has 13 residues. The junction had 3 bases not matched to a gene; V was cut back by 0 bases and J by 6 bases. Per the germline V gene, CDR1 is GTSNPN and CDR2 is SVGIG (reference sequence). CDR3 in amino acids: CAWSVSGGDTQYF. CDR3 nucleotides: TGTGCCTGGAGTGTATCGGGAGGCGATACGCAGTATTTT. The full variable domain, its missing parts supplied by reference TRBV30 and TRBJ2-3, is SQTIHQWPATLVQPVGSPLSLECTVEGTSNPNLYWYRQAAGRGLQLLFYSVGIGQISSEVPQNLSASRPQDRQFILSSKKLLLSDSGFYLCAWSVSGGDTQYFGPGTRLTVL.

This chain's CDR3 is CATSRDQGGDTQYF. The CDR3 DNA reads as TGTGCCACCAGCAGAGATCAGGGGGGAGATACGCAGTATTTT. The genes are TRBV15 and TRBJ2-3; D may be TRBD1 (7 bases). From germline, CDR1 is LNHNV and CDR2 YYDKDF (reference sequence). V was cut by 0 bases and J by 5 bases, with 9 bases left in between. The CDR3 spans 14 residues.

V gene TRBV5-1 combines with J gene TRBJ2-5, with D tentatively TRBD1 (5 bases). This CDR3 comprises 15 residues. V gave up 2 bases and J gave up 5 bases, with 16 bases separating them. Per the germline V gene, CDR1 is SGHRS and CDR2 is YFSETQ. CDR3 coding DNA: TGCGCCAGCAGCTTAGAGCCAGGGTGGTCGGAGACCCAGTACTTC. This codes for CASSLEPGWSETQYF.

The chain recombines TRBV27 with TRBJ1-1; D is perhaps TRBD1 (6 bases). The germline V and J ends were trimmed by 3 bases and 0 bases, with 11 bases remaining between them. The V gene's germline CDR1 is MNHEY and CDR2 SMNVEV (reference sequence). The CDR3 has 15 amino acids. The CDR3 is CASSFEAGVNTEAFF. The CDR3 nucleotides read TGTGCCAGCAGTTTCGAGGCAGGGGTGAACACTGAAGCTTTCTTT.

CDR3 sequence reads: CASSQDTYQPQHF. The DNA of the CDR3 is TGTGCCAGCTCACAGGACACCTATCAGCCCCAGCATTTT. The V call is TRBV18, the J call TRBJ1-5; D is perhaps TRBD1 (5 bases). The V end was cut by 4 bases, the J end by 5 bases, with 9 bases between. The CDR3 is made up of 13 amino acids. CDR1 is KGHSH and CDR2 is LQKENI in the germline V gene.

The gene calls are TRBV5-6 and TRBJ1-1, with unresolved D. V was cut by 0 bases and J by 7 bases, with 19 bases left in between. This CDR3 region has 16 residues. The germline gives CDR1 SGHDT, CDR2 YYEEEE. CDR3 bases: TGTGCCAGCAGCTTGGCAACTCTTCGGGTCAGTTATGAAGCTTTCTTT. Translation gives CASSLATLRVSYEAFF.

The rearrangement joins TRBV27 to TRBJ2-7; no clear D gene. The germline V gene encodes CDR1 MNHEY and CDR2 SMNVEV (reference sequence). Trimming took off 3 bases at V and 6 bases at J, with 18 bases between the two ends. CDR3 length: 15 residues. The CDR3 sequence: CASSFRPQAAAEQYF. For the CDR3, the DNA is TGTGCCAGCAGTTTCCGACCCCAGGCAGCCGCCGAGCAGTACTTC.

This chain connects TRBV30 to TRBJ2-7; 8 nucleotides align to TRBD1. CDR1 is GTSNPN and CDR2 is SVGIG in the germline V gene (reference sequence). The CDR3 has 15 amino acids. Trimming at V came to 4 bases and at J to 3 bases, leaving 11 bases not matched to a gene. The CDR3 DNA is TGTGCCTGGATTCAAACAGGGGGGCGCCGCTACGAGCAGTACTTC. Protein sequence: CAWIQTGGRRYEQYF.